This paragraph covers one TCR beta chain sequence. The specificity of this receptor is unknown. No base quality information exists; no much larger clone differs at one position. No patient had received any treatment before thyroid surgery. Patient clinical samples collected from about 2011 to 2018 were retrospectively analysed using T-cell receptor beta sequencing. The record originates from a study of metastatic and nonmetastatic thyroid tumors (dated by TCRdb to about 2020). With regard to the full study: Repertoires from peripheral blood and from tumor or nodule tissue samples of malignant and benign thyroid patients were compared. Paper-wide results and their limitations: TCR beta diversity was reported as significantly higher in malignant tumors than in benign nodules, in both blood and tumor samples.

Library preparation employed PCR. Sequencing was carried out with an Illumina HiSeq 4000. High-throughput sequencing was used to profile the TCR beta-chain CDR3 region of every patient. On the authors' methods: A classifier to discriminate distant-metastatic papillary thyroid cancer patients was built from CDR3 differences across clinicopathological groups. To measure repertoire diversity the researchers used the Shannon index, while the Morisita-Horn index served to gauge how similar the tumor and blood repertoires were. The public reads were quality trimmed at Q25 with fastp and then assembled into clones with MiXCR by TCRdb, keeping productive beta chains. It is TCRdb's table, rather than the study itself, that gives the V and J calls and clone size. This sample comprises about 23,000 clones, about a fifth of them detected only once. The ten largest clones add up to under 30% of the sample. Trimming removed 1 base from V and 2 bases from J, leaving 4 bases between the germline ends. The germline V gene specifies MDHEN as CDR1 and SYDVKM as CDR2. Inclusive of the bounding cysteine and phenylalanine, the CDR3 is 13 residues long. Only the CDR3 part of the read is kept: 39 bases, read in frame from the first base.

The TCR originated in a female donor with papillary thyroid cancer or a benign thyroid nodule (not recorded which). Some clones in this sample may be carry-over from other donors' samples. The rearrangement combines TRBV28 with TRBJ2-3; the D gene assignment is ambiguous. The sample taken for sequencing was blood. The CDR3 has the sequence CASSLSSTDTQYF. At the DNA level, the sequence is TGTGCCAGCAGTTTATCTTCCACAGATACGCAGTATTTT.